The entry below gives a single T cell receptor (beta chain) sequence along with its context. The junction departs from the called germline gene at one end, perhaps through a read error. Profiling relied on immunoSEQ multiplex PCR, and the TCRdb table lists in-frame clones only, not all of them. Of 120,000 or so clones in the sample, about four fifths are singletons; the top ten hold roughly 5.5%. The data are from a study of blood T cell repertoires in COVID-19. Looking at the study overall: Material from acute and convalescent COVID-19 was sourced from the United States, Italy and Spain.

The CDR3 runs to 14 residues. Germline values: CDR1 SGHRS, CDR2 YFSETQ. J is TRBJ2-2 and V is TRBV5-1; the match to TRBD1 covers 8 bases. Sequenced: peripheral blood. This TCR was recovered from a man at least 80 years old with active or convalescent COVID-19. Written as DNA, the CDR3 is TGCGCCAGCTGCTTACAGGGGGACACCGGGGAGCTGTTTTTT. It encodes CASCLQGDTGELFF. The whole variable domain, filled in from reference TRBV5-1 and TRBJ2-2, reads KAGVTQTPRYLIKTRGQQVTLSCSPISGHRSVSWYQQTPGQGLQFLFEYFSETQRNKGNFPGRFSGRQFSNSRSEMNVSTLELGDSALYLCASCLQGDTGELFFGEGSRLTVL.